Listed here is a single T cell receptor beta chain. CDR3 size: 13 residues. Germline lookup yields CDR1 LNHDA and CDR2 SQIVND (reference sequence). V shed 5 bases and J 3 bases; nucleotides not matched to a gene: 4. These data belong to a study of cytomegalovirus exposure and HLA in healthy donors. In the PCR, 60 Vbeta and 13 Jbeta primers were used. The data were produced by immunoSEQ multiplex PCR, yet TCRdb's version contains in-frame clones alone and is incomplete. There are 150,000 to 200,000 clones in the sample; more than 65% occur only once, and approximately 3.9% lies in the top ten. This clonotype originated in a man in his fifties in good health and CMV-seronegative. The chain carries TRBV19 and TRBJ2-7, with 7 bases identical to TRBD2. Specimen: PBMCs. This chain's CDR3 is CASSWQRDYEQYF. The CDR3 DNA reads as TGTGCCAGTAGTTGGCAGCGGGACTACGAGCAGTACTTC.